The rows below give T cell receptor beta chains drawn from one sample of a study of T cell repertoires in cytomegalovirus infection. Each CDR3 protein is one row after TCRdb ran MiXCR on the reads. This sample has roughly 990,000 distinct CDR3 sequences, with 30% to 40% found just once. These TCRs are of unknown antigen specificity. The sequencing here drew on cultured CD8+ T cells from PBMCs, taken from culture after CMV antigen stimulation. The source of these receptors is a human donor in good health (CMV status not recorded). Some clones in this sample may be carry-over from other donors' samples. Each CDR3 is given without its conserved first and last residue. The size field is filled for only some rows; it gives once, few, many or a size class.

ASSLRPTGNSPLH,TRBV7-6,-
ASSYPTYEQY,TRBV6-2/TRBV6-3,-
ASSHQQIVGTEAF,TRBV14,-
ASSLGWEETQY,TRBV5-5,-
ASSLRGHTDTQY,TRBV12-3/TRBV12-4,once
ASSSRQGASYGYT,TRBV27,-
ATSRDYAGELF,TRBV15,few
ASSLLGGGTEAF,TRBV27,many
ASSQEQGAGGMNTEAF,TRBV7-8,-
ASSFEVSGGLNEQF,TRBV7-2,few
ASSLARDTSYEQY,TRBV7-9,-
ASSPPEGPRDWAF,TRBV9,few
ASSAFFAGEETQY,TRBV11-2,few
ASLWGTEAF,TRBV19,-
ASSLGTGGRNEQY,TRBV7-9,-
ASSVRGRGDEKLF,TRBV7-8,few
ATSRVRGDTQY,TRBV15,few
ASSQGDSLASNQPQH,TRBV3-1,few
ASSLAQGGGNTIY,TRBV27,-
ASSLIRDEQY,TRBV7-2,many
ASSLPGLAGGRSYNEQF,TRBV7-9,few
ASRTPGQGVVHEQY,TRBV28,-